The 26 T cell receptor beta chains below were found in one sample sequenced in a study of response to subunit inactivated influenza vaccine. From the RT-PCR reads, TCRdb called clonotypes with MiXCR, one entry per CDR3 protein. Of about 780,000 distinct CDR3 sequences listed, about a fifth are singletons. Sequencing was performed on PBMCs from blood, taken roughly 5 days after vaccination. The receptor set was obtained from a man aged 50-59 years who received an inactivated influenza vaccine.

This clonotype was seen more than once but under ten times. V gene TRBV15 combines with J gene TRBJ2-3; no clear D. With 4 bases removed from V and 7 bases from J, the gap between germline ends came to 12 bases. The CDR3 extends over 13 amino acids. The germline CDR1 and CDR2 sequences are LNHNV and YYDKDF (reference sequence). Here the CDR3 DNA reads TGTGCCACCAGCATCTCCGGATCCTATACGCAGTATTTT. Protein: CATSISGSYTQYF.

In this sample, this clonotype turned up many times. The rearrangement uses TRBV29-1 and TRBJ2-3; possible D gene TRBD2, 6 bases. Germline V lookup: CDR1 SQVTM, CDR2 ANQGSEA. V was pared by 3 bases and J by 2 bases, with 21 bases between. The CDR3 contains 17 residues. CDR3 protein: CSVDDPDQGGNTDTQYF. CDR3 sequence (DNA): TGCAGCGTTGACGACCCGGACCAGGGAGGTAACACAGATACGCAGTATTTT.

The sample holds many counts of this clonotype. This chain connects TRBV5-6 to TRBJ2-2; maybe TRBD2 (5 bases). Germline-derived CDR1 and CDR2 are SGHDT and YYEEEE. With 1 base removed from V and 6 bases from J, the gap between germline ends came to 7 bases. The CDR3 is made up of 13 amino acids. Here the CDR3 DNA reads TGTGCCAGCAGCTTGTCGGGGTCCGGGGAGCTGTTTTTT. This gives the protein CASSLSGSGELFF.

In this sample, this clonotype turned up a few times. The chain uses TRBV4-1 and TRBJ1-4; 10 bases map to TRBD1. The V segment lost 3 bases and the J segment 2 bases; nucleotides outside the gene matches: 6. The germline gives CDR1 MGHRA, CDR2 YSYEKL. The CDR3 length is 17 residues. The CDR3 sequence is CASSQRQGAGTNEKLFF. The CDR3 nucleotides are TGCGCCAGCAGCCAGCGACAGGGGGCGGGTACTAATGAAAAACTGTTTTTT.

This clonotype was picked up many times. This chain links TRBV29-1 with TRBJ2-1; D not resolved. V was pared by 5 bases and J by 5 bases, with 7 bases between. The CDR3 extends over 11 amino acids. Germline V gene data show CDR1 as SQVTM and CDR2 as ANQGSEA. The CDR3 reads CSVRANNEQFF. As DNA, the CDR3 is TGCAGCGTTCGTGCGAACAATGAGCAGTTCTTC.

The chain combines TRBV4-2 with TRBJ2-3; TRBD2 matches at 9 bases. The ends lost 3 bases at V and 2 bases at J; junction bases unmatched: 6. Germline V lookup: CDR1 LGHNA, CDR2 YNFKEQ. The CDR3 runs 16 residues. This CDR3 reads CASSQGPGLATDTQYF. CDR3 nucleotide sequence: TGTGCCAGCAGCCAGGGGCCGGGACTAGCCACAGATACGCAGTATTTT.

The chain is built from TRBV28 and TRBJ2-7; 7 bases are a match to TRBD2. CDR3 size: 15 residues. The V segment lost 2 bases and the J segment 11 bases; nucleotides outside the gene matches: 15. Germline assignment: CDR1 MDHEN and CDR2 SYDVKM. This chain's CDR3 is CASSLLREIQGSEYF. The CDR3 region has the DNA TGTGCCAGCAGTTTACTGCGGGAGATTCAAGGGTCGGAGTACTTC.

The V gene is TRBV29-1, the J gene TRBJ2-1; a possible D gene is TRBD2 (7 bases). Germline-derived CDR1 and CDR2 are SQVTM and ANQGSEA. This CDR3 contains 15 residues. Trimming cost V 6 bases and J 0 bases, with 15 bases left between them. The CDR3 coding sequence is TGCAGCGTCCCGGCGGGGGCAAGCTCCTACAATGAGCAGTTCTTC. It specifies CSVPAGASSYNEQFF.

A few counts support this clonotype. This rearrangement joins TRBV5-1 to TRBJ2-3; 8 nucleotides agree with TRBD1. The ends lost 0 bases at V and 5 bases at J; junction bases unmatched: 5. The CDR3 contains 15 residues. The germline CDR1 and CDR2 sequences are SGHRS and YFSETQ. The DNA for the CDR3 is TGCGCCAGCAGCTTGGGACAGGGGTACGGAGATACGCAGTATTTT. This sequence encodes CASSLGQGYGDTQYF. The whole variable domain, remainder taken from reference TRBV5-1 and TRBJ2-3, is KAGVTQTPRYLIKTRGQQVTLSCSPISGHRSVSWYQQTPGQGLQFLFEYFSETQRNKGNFPGRFSGRQFSNSRSEMNVSTLELGDSALYLCASSLGQGYGDTQYFGPGTRLTVL.

This clonotype was counted between two and nine times. This chain joins TRBV11-2 and TRBJ2-1; weak D call: TRBD2 (6 bases). Germline lookup yields CDR1 SGHAT and CDR2 FQNNGV. Trimming cost V 1 base and J 10 bases, with 14 bases left between them. CDR3 length equals 14 residues. CDR3 DNA: TGTGCCAGCAGCTTAGTTAGGAGGGCCGGGGAGCAGTTCTTC. This codes for CASSLVRRAGEQFF.

The rearrangement uses TRBV12-3 or TRBV12-4 and TRBJ2-3, with D perhaps TRBD2 (6 bases). Between the trimmed V and J ends, which lost 3 bases and 5 bases, there was a span of 12 bases. This CDR3 is 14 amino acids long. The CDR3 here is CASSFFGTEDTQYF. CDR3 in DNA: TGTGCCAGCAGTTTTTTCGGGACTGAAGATACGCAGTATTTT.

This chain joins TRBV20-1 and TRBJ2-7; D is possibly TRBD2 (5 bases). The V end lost 0 bases, the J end lost 5 bases, and 14 bases lay between the germline ends. From germline, CDR1 is DFQATT and CDR2 SNEGSKA (reference sequence). CDR3 length equals 14 residues. CDR3 DNA: TGCAGTGCTAGAGATATGGGCAGCGGCGACGAGCAGTACTTC. It specifies CSARDMGSGDEQYF.

There are many counts of this clonotype. This rearrangement joins TRBV12-3 or TRBV12-4 to TRBJ1-2; D might be TRBD1 (5 bases). The V end was cut by 10 bases, the J end by 4 bases, with 13 bases between. The CDR3 covers 12 residues. The DNA of the CDR3 is TGTGCCACTCGCGAGGGGAGCTATGGCTACACCTTC. This encodes CATREGSYGYTF.

This clonotype was counted a single time. The chain uses TRBV3-1 and TRBJ2-3; 10 bases line up with TRBD2. Germline CDR1 is LGHDT and CDR2 is YNNKEL (reference sequence). The CDR3 length is 19 residues. V was clipped by 4 bases and J by 4 bases; unmatched bases: 17. CDR3 nucleotide sequence: TGTGCCAGCAGCCCCTTAAGCAGCGGGAGGGCCGGTAGCGCAGATACGCAGTATTTT. It encodes CASSPLSSGRAGSADTQYF.

This clonotype was observed many times. The chain recombines TRBV4-3 with TRBJ1-1; D perhaps matches TRBD1 (6 bases). V was cut by 1 base and J by 11 bases, with 14 bases left in between. Germline-derived CDR1 and CDR2 are LGHNA and YSLEER. The CDR3 totals 13 residues. DNA of the CDR3: TGCGCCAGCAGCCAAGGCCCGGGGGCTAGGGCTTTCTTT. This translates into CASSQGPGARAFF.

This clonotype has at least ten counts. V is TRBV12-3 or TRBV12-4 and J is TRBJ2-1, with unresolved D. The CDR3 loop spans 12 amino acids. V was pared by 5 bases and J by 5 bases, with 7 bases between. As DNA, the CDR3 is TGTGCCAGCAGTCGATTTGACAATGAGCAGTTCTTC. The encoded protein is CASSRFDNEQFF.

This clonotype was counted only a few times. CDR3 sequence reads: CASSPTGLAGETQYF. The CDR3 bases are TGTGCCAGCTCACCAACGGGACTAGCGGGAGAGACCCAGTACTTC. V and J are TRBV18 and TRBJ2-5, with 12 nucleotides matching TRBD2. V was clipped by 2 bases and J by 4 bases; unmatched bases: 2. The CDR3 is 15 residues long. The germline V gene encodes CDR1 KGHSH and CDR2 LQKENI.

V gene TRBV20-1 combines with J gene TRBJ1-2, with D perhaps TRBD1 (6 bases). Trimming removed 6 bases at V and 7 bases at J, with 21 bases between. Germline lookup yields CDR1 DFQATT and CDR2 SNEGSKA (reference sequence). The CDR3 runs to 14 residues. Here the CDR3 DNA reads TGCAGTGCCTACCCCAGGGGAATCCCCTCTGGCTACACCTTC. This codes for CSAYPRGIPSGYTF.

The chain links TRBV20-1 to TRBJ1-1; TRBD1 matches 10 bases. The germline V gene has CDR1 DFQATT and CDR2 SNEGSKA (reference sequence). CDR3 length: 14 amino acids. Unmatched junction bases numbered 9, after V lost 6 bases and J lost 5 bases. The CDR3 is CSATGGQGLTEAFF. The CDR3 DNA is TGCAGTGCAACCGGGGGACAGGGGTTAACTGAAGCTTTCTTT.

The chain combines TRBV6-5 with TRBJ1-6, with D tentatively TRBD1 (6 bases). The CDR3 spans 15 residues. Per the germline V gene, CDR1 is MNHEY and CDR2 is SVGAGI. Trimming took off 0 bases at V and 7 bases at J, with 10 bases between the two ends. The CDR3 DNA reads as TGTGCCAGCAGTTACTCTGGGGGGCTCAATTCACCCCTCCACTTT. Translated: CASSYSGGLNSPLHF.

The rearrangement uses TRBV6-2 or TRBV6-3 and TRBJ2-3; TRBD2 aligns across 10 bases. The length of the CDR3 is 15 residues. Germline trimming cut 5 bases from V and 7 bases from J; bases unmatched to any gene: 9. The germline V gene has CDR1 MNHEY and CDR2 SVGEGT. The CDR3 is CASSPAGGPSNTQYF. Here the CDR3 DNA reads TGTGCCAGCAGTCCAGCGGGGGGGCCGTCAAATACGCAGTATTTT.

The chain is built from TRBV20-1 and TRBJ2-3; 9 bases line up with TRBD2. With 6 bases clipped from V and 4 bases from J, the junction kept 11 bases outside the gene matches. This CDR3 region has 15 residues. CDR1 and CDR2 from the germline V gene are DFQATT and SNEGSKA (reference sequence). The CDR3 DNA sequence: TGCAGTGCGACGGTCTCTAGCGGGGCCCCAGATACGCAGTATTTT. It yields the protein CSATVSSGAPDTQYF.

This clonotype was counted between two and nine times. V gene TRBV7-8 combines with J gene TRBJ2-3; 7 nucleotides align to TRBD2. V dropped 1 base and J dropped 6; count of bases not matched to a gene: 4. Germline CDR1 and CDR2: SGHVS and FQNEAQ. This CDR3 has 14 residues. CDR3 in DNA: TGTGCCAGCAGCTTAGGGACTAGAGTGGATACGCAGTATTTT. Amino acids: CASSLGTRVDTQYF.

This clonotype turned up a few times. J is TRBJ2-7 and V is TRBV10-3; D is uncertain. Trimming cost V 2 bases and J 4 bases, with 12 bases left between them. The CDR3 runs 14 residues. In germline, CDR1 is ENHRY, CDR2 SYGVKD. CDR3 coding DNA: TGTGCCATCAGTGAGACACGTTCCCGTTACGAGCAGTACTTC. It specifies CAISETRSRYEQYF.

The genes are TRBV21-1 and TRBJ2-7; the table calls TRBD2, which could not be checked here. TRBV21-1 is a listed pseudogene. The CDR3 totals 16 residues. The CDR3 loop is CASRKKSSGRPYEQYF. The CDR3, as DNA: TGTGCCAGCAGGAAAAAATCTAGCGGGAGGCCCTACGAGCAGTACTTC.

This clonotype was observed a handful of times. Sequence at one end of the junction differs from germline and may be a read error. The V call is TRBV7-7, the J call TRBJ2-2, with a possible D match to TRBD2 (5 bases). CDR3 length: 18 residues. Germline V gives CDR1 SSHAT, CDR2 FNYEAQ (reference sequence). The CDR3 is CASSLARITGSSTGELFF. DNA for the CDR3: TGTGCTAGCAGCTTAGCCCGAATTACGGGGTCGAGCACCGGGGAGCTGTTTTTT.